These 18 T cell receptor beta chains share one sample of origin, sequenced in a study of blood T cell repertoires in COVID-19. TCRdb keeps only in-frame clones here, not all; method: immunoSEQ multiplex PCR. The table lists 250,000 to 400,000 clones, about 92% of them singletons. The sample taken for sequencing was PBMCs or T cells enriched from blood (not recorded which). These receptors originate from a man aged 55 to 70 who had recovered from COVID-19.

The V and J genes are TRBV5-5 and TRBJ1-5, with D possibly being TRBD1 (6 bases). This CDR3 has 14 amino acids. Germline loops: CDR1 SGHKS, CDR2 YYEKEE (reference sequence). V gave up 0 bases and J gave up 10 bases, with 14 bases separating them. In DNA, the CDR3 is TGTGCCAGCAGCTTGGAACAGGGAAACTTTCCCCAGCATTTT. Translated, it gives CASSLEQGNFPQHF.

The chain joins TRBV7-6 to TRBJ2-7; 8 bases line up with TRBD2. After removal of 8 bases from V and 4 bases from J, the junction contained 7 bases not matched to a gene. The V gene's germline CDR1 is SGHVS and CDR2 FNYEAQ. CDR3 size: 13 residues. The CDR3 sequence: CASVGGAGYEQYF. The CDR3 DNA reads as TGTGCCAGCGTCGGGGGGGCCGGATACGAGCAGTACTTC.

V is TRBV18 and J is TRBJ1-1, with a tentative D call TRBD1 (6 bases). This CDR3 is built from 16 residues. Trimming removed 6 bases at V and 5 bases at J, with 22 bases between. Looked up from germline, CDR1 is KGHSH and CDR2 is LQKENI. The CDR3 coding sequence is TGTGCCAGCTCCCTCAGCCAGGGGACGGGGAAAACTGAAGCTTTCTTT. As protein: CASSLSQGTGKTEAFF.

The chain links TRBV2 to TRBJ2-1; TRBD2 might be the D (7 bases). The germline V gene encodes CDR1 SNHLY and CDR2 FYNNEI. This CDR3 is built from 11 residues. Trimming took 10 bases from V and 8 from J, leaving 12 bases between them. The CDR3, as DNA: TGTGCCACCCGCGGGGGCTATGAGCAGTTCTTC. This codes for CATRGGYEQFF. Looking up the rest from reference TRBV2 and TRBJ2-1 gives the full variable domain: EPEVTQTPSHQVTQMGQEVILRCVPISNHLYFYWYRQILGQKVEFLVSFYNNEISEKSEIFDDQFSVERPDGSNFTLKIRSTKLEDSAMYFCATRGGYEQFFGPGTRLTVL.

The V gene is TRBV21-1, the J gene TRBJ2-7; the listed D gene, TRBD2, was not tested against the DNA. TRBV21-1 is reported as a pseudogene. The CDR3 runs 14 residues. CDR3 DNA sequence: TGTGCCAGCAGCCCTTGCGGGCTTGGATATGAGCAGTACTTC. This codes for CASSPCGLGYEQYF.

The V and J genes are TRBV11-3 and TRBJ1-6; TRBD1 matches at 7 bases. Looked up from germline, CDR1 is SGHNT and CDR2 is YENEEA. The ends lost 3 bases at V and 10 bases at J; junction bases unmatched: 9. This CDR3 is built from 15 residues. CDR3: CASSLERQGSSPLHF. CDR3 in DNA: TGTGCCAGCAGCTTGGAACGACAGGGCAGCTCACCCCTCCACTTT.

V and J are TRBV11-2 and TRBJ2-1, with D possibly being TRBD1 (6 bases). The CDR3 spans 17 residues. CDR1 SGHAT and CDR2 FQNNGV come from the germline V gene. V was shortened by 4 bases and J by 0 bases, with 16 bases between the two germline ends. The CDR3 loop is CASSSPSLGGSYNEQFF. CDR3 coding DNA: TGTGCCAGCAGCTCCCCCAGCTTAGGGGGCTCCTACAATGAGCAGTTCTTC.

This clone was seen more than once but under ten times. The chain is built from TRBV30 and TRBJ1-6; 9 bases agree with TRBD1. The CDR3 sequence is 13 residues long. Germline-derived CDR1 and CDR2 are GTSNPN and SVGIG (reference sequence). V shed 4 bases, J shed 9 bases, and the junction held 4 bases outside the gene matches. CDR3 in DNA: TGTGCCTGGACAGGACAGGGGCGTTCACCCCTCCACTTT. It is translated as CAWTGQGRSPLHF.

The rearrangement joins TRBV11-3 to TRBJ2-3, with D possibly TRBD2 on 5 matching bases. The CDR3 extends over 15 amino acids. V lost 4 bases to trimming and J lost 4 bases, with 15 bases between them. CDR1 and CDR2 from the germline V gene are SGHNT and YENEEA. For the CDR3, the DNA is TGTGCCAGCAGCTCCAATCGGGAACCCTCAGATACGCAGTATTTT. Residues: CASSSNREPSDTQYF. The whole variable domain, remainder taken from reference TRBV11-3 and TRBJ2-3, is EAGVVQSPRYKIIEKKQPVAFWCNPISGHNTLYWYLQNLGQGPELLIRYENEEAVDDSQLPKDRFSAERLKGVDSTLKIQPAELGDSAVYLCASSSNREPSDTQYFGPGTRLTVL.

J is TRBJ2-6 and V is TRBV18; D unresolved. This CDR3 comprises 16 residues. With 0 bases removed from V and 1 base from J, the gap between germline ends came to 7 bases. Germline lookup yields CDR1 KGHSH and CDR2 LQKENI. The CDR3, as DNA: TGTGCCAGCTCACCACCGACGGGTTCTGGGGCCAACGTCCTGACTTTC. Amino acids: CASSPPTGSGANVLTF.

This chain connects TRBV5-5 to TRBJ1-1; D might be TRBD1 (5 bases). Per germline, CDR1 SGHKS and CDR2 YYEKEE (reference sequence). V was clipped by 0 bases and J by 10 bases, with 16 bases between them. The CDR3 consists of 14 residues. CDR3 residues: CASSLVSGIGVAFF. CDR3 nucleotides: TGTGCCAGCAGCTTGGTGTCAGGGATTGGGGTAGCTTTCTTT.

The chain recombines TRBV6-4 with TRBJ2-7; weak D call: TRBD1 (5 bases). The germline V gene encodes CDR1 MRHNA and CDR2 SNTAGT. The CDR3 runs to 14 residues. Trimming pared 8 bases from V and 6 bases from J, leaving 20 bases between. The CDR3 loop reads CASSQQDRHGEQYF. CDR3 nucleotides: TGTGCCAGCTCGCAACAGGACCGACACGGCGAGCAGTACTTC.

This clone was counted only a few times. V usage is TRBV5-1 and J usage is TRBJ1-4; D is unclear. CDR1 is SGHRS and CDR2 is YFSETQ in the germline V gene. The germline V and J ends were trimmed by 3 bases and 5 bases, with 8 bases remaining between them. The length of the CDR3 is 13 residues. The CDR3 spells CASSSLENEKLFF. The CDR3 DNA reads TGCGCCAGCAGCTCCCTTGAGAATGAAAAACTGTTTTTT. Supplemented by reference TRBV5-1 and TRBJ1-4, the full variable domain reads KAGVTQTPRYLIKTRGQQVTLSCSPISGHRSVSWYQQTPGQGLQFLFEYFSETQRNKGNFPGRFSGRQFSNSRSEMNVSTLELGDSALYLCASSSLENEKLFFGSGTQLSVL.

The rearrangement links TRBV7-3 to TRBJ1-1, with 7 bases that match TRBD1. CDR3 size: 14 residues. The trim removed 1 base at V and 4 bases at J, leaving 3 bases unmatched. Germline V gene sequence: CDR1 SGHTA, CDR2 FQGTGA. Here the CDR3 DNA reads TGTGCCAGCAGCTTAAGTTCAGGGGGCACTGAAGCTTTCTTT. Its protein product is CASSLSSGGTEAFF.

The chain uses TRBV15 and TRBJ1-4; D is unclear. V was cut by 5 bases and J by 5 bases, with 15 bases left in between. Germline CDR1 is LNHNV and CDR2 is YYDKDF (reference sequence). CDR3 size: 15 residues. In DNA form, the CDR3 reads TGTGCCACCAGCGAGCTCGGGGAAGGGAATGAAAAACTGTTTTTT. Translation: CATSELGEGNEKLFF.

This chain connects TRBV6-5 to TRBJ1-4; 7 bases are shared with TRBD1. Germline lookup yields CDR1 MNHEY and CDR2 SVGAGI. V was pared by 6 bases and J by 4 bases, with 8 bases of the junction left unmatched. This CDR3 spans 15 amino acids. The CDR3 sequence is CASSPHGTVNEKLFF. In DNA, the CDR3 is TGTGCCAGCAGCCCCCATGGGACAGTTAATGAAAAACTGTTTTTT.

In DNA form, the CDR3 reads TGCGCCAGCAGCTTGGTGGGGGGGCAAGAAGCTTTCTTT. Protein: CASSLVGGQEAFF. The chain has TRBV5-1 and TRBJ1-1; TRBD1 is a possible D gene (6 bases). CDR1 is SGHRS and CDR2 is YFSETQ in the germline V gene. Deletions cut 0 bases from V and 8 bases from J, with 11 bases between. This CDR3 has 13 residues.

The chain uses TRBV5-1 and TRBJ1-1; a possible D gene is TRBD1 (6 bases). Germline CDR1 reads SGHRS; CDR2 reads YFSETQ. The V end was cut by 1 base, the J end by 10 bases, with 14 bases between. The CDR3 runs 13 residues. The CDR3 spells CASSLSGARGAFF. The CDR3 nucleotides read TGCGCCAGCAGCTTGTCAGGGGCCCGGGGAGCTTTCTTT.